This paragraph reports one T cell receptor (beta chain). No antigen is known for it. No base-level quality is on record; no much larger clone is a single base apart. The CDR3 contains 15 residues, cysteine and phenylalanine counted. Here the CDR3 DNA is all that survives: 45 bases in frame from base 1. As encoded in the germline V gene, CDR1 is KGHSH while CDR2 is LQKENI. Between the V and J ends, shortened by 4 bases and 6 bases respectively, the junction contains 19 bases. This record belongs to a study of Graves' ophthalmopathy and Graves' hyperthyroidism (dated 2018 in TCRdb). Describing the broader study: Peripheral blood was collected at initial diagnosis, prior to any treatment. To tell Graves' ophthalmopathy apart from Graves' hyperthyroidism, and to predict which patients would progress to ophthalmopathy, the study relied on TCR beta repertoire signatures. In total, some 140 blood samples were TCR-sequenced: 43 ophthalmopathy, under 85 hyperthyroidism and about 17 hyperthyroidism-to-ophthalmopathy patients. To explore V-J signatures that distinguish ophthalmopathy from hyperthyroidism, a discovery set of 100 patients was enrolled, made up of 40 to 45 with ophthalmopathy and 57 with stable hyperthyroidism. The independent validation cohort included 18 to 20 hyperthyroidism patients plus 17 patients who later progressed from hyperthyroidism to ophthalmopathy. In over 5 hyperthyroidism patients, the T-cell repertoire of thyroid tissue was compared with the T-cell repertoire of blood. Once sampling was done, hyperthyroidism patients were given methimazole at a starting dose of 30 mg daily, while ophthalmopathy patients were given high-dose intravenous methylprednisolone. For training and testing, the 100 or so patients in the discovery cohort were randomly divided in a 7:3 ratio. Overall results and qualifications from the work: The 13-signature model separated ophthalmopathy from stable hyperthyroidism with approximately 88% sensitivity and roughly 84% specificity in cross-validation, and 80%/75% in the test set. In validation, the model predicted ophthalmopathy progression with about 71% sensitivity and around 72% specificity; roughly eleven predicted patients were CT-confirmed with GO in a median of about 6.1 months. Among expanded thyroid clonotypes with frequency above 0.001, most also showed up in blood, which suggests that blood repertoires may reflect the thyroid immune response. Sample size was not predetermined statistically, and investigators were not blinded to group allocation.

For repertoire sequencing, TCR beta CDR3 regions were amplified from RNA transcripts. A first-round RT-PCR used HTBI primers with the Qiagen OneStep RT-PCR kit, followed by a second-round multiplex PCR, size selection and purification. Libraries were sequenced on an Illumina HiSeq2000 using paired-end 100 bp reads. The authors processed their data as follows. Reads were processed with SOAPnuke, discarding reads with adapters, uncalled bases, mean Phred below 15, or no exact constant-primer or identifier match. COPE v1.2.5 was used to merge high-quality paired reads. Clonotypes were defined as unique nucleotide sequences and were aligned to IMGT TRB V, D and J references using MiTCR v1.1. Analysis was restricted to V-J combinations with a frequency above 0.0001, which covered 99.2% of repertoires. For each V-J combination, a TCR clonal expansion and chaos score was defined as F50 clonal expansion divided by the chaos observed in the TCRdist matrix. Welch's t-statistics and random forest were used to reduce the features to 10 to 15 V-J combinations, which were then used as input to a naive Bayes classifier. The similarity between thyroid and blood repertoires was quantified using the Morisita-Horn index. In-frame beta chains were kept once TCRdb had trimmed the public reads at Q25 with fastp and called clones with MiXCR. Merged by CDR3 protein, the rows form single entries marked with the most common genes and DNA. TCRdb, not the authors, supplied the V and J calls. Across this sample there are 620,000 or so distinct CDR3 sequences, with 20% to 25% seen only once. Around 6.5% of the sample goes to the ten largest clones.

Hyperthyroidism was considered stable if no progression to ophthalmopathy occurred within 18 months of follow-up. Patients with hyperthyroidism were aged 18 to 65 years, had been newly diagnosed, and had a disease duration of less than 2 months. Patients with other autoimmune diseases, uncontrolled infections, pregnancy or lactation were excluded from the study. Diagnosis relied on clinical symptoms, serum thyroxine, TRAb, thyroid ultrasound and orbital computed tomography. PBMCs were isolated from about 10 ml of fresh peripheral blood by Ficoll-Paque density gradient centrifugation. Total RNA was extracted with Trizol reagent and quality-checked on an Agilent 2100 Bioanalyzer.

The origin of this receptor is a woman aged 18-29 years with stable Graves' hyperthyroidism. Some clones in this sample may be carry-over from other donors' samples. Donor details come from another sample of the same person, matched by shared clones. Sample: peripheral blood. The sequence is built from TRBV18 and TRBJ2-7; the D gene is possibly TRBD2, with 6 bases matching. The nucleotide sequence reads as follows: TGTGCCAGCTCACTGGGAGGTTCAGGCATATTCGAGCAGTACTTC. Its product reads: CASSLGGSGIFEQYF.